This is a list of T cell receptor beta chains from one sample in a study of T cells expressing NK-cell markers. TCRdb processed the 5' RACE reads again and assigns one entry to each CDR3 protein, with no DNA. In total, the table holds hundreds of thousands of distinct CDR3 sequences. Sequences were obtained from blood T cells: a sorted CD56 or NKG2C T cell subset, CD4+ or CD8+ T cells, or bulk PBMC T cells (not recorded which). The source is a woman aged 18-70 years in good health. CDR3s include the opening cysteine and the closing phenylalanine or tryptophan.

J | V | CDR3
TRBJ1-1 | TRBV10-3 | CAISGPSGQKSRDTEAFF
TRBJ2-5 | TRBV6-1 | CASQGLAWTQYF
TRBJ2-1 | TRBV12-3/TRBV12-4 | CASSFVAGLDRYNEQFF
TRBJ2-2 | TRBV5-5 | CASSSGLSRGVTGELFF
TRBJ2-5 | TRBV6-1 | CASSATPGVWETQYF
TRBJ1-2 | TRBV18 | CASSDYTRAQPNGYTF
TRBJ1-2 | TRBV7-2 | CASSNRTGSYTF
TRBJ2-3 | TRBV7-3 | CASSPTSGPRPYTQYF
TRBJ2-7 | TRBV28 | CASSSPMGGPYEQYF
TRBJ1-1 | TRBV10-2 | CASSEEGRNTEAFF
TRBJ1-1 | TRBV6-5 | CASSYGTGVTEAFF
TRBJ2-1 | TRBV20-1 | CSANRDREQFF
TRBJ2-5 | TRBV18 | CASSPGIQETQYF
TRBJ1-4 | TRBV20-1 | CSAHRVGEKLFF
TRBJ1-2 | TRBV7-9 | CASSLLGATSNYGYTF
TRBJ2-1 | TRBV5-1 | CASVEGNNYNEQFF
TRBJ2-3 | TRBV29-1 | CSVDPDGTGQYF
TRBJ1-4 | TRBV14 | CASSRSQGMNEKLFF
TRBJ2-7 | TRBV10-3 | CAIRDVYEQYF
TRBJ2-7 | TRBV5-1 | CASSLEGGQLYEQYF
TRBJ1-1 | TRBV20-1 | CSARDVNTEAFF
TRBJ2-3 | TRBV4-1 | CASSQSTEFATDTQYF
TRBJ1-1 | TRBV19 | CASSIGRSRWTEAFF
TRBJ2-3 | TRBV4-3 | CASSLRQGLDTQYF
TRBJ2-2 | TRBV20-1 | CSARDSRNTGELFF
TRBJ2-1 | TRBV6-5 | CASSYSGTSSYNEQFF
TRBJ2-7 | TRBV5-1 | CASSLASRDYLREQYF
TRBJ2-5 | TRBV4-3 | CASSHYSQDGETQYF
TRBJ2-1 | TRBV20-1 | CSARPTSGPYNEQFF
TRBJ2-1 | TRBV20-1 | CSARDTSGRYNEQFF
TRBJ2-2 | TRBV12-3/TRBV12-4 | CASSFLGVSTGELFF
TRBJ1-6 | TRBV5-4 | CASSSGGTVNSPLHF
TRBJ1-5 | TRBV12-3/TRBV12-4 | CASTRGGRRRGNQPQHF
TRBJ2-5 | TRBV29-1 | CSATRGEETQYF
TRBJ2-5 | TRBV3-1 | CASSQEGQIRKTQYF
TRBJ2-5 | TRBV4-3 | CASSLGGQGIETQYF
TRBJ1-1 | TRBV20-1 | CSARKDLNTEAFF
TRBJ2-5 | TRBV7-9 | CASSLARRFQETQYF
TRBJ1-1 | TRBV18 | CASSLTGSEAFF
TRBJ1-2 | TRBV7-2 | CASSSQGDYGYTF
TRBJ2-7 | TRBV7-9 | CASSLPNLVYEQYF
TRBJ2-5 | TRBV11-3 | CASSFQSQETQYF
TRBJ2-1 | TRBV5-1 | CASSPTDPRSYNEQFF
TRBJ2-1 | TRBV11-2 | CASSSRGGTTFSNEQFF
TRBJ1-3 | TRBV18 | CASSAGFSGNTIYF
TRBJ2-1 | TRBV20-1 | CSASAASSYSYNEQFF
TRBJ1-5 | TRBV5-5 | CASSVAADRRNQPQHF
TRBJ2-1 | TRBV5-4 | CASSTIVGTEIYNEQFF
TRBJ2-1 | TRBV20-1 | CSATLRAGGRGEQFF
TRBJ2-5 | TRBV20-1 | CSGGGGAQETQYF